Below, 21 T cell receptor beta chains from the same sample are listed, as sequenced in a study of early T cells in non-severe SARS-CoV-2 infection. One entry per CDR3 protein, called by TCRdb with MiXCR from the 5' RACE reads. The sample lists 85,000 to 100,000 distinct CDR3 sequences, roughly 11% seen once, with around 4.8% in the top ten. Sample: whole blood, taken at baseline. The source of these receptors is an adult who was a healthcare worker with PCR-confirmed SARS-CoV-2 infection or an uninfected control (not recorded which).

This clonotype was seen only a few times. This sequence joins TRBV7-3 and TRBJ2-1, with a weak D call TRBD2 (5 bases). CDR3 length equals 15 residues. The germline V gene has CDR1 SGHTA and CDR2 FQGTGA. The V gene lost 3 bases and the J gene lost 8 bases, with 17 bases spanning the gap. The CDR3 DNA reads as TGTGCCAGCAGCTTTTCGGGGATGGCATTGTATGAGCAGTTCTTC. Its translation: CASSFSGMALYEQFF.

Ten or more counts support this clonotype. The chain carries TRBV12-3 or TRBV12-4 and TRBJ1-5; the D is unclear. The CDR3 runs to 12 residues. The V end was cut by 4 bases, the J end by 5 bases, with 6 bases between. The CDR3 DNA reads TGTGCCAGCAGTTGGGCTGATCAGCCCCAGCATTTT. Its protein product is CASSWADQPQHF.

This clonotype was found a few times. The genes are TRBV7-2 and TRBJ2-7; TRBD1 agrees at 8 bases. CDR1 and CDR2 (germline): SGHTA, FQGNSA. This CDR3 is built from 14 residues. With V trimmed by 1 base and J by 1 base, 0 bases remained unmatched. CDR3 coding DNA: TGTGCCAGCAGCTTAGGGACAGGGTCCTACGAGCAGTACTTC. Its protein is CASSLGTGSYEQYF.

This clonotype was picked up many times. The CDR3 coding sequence is TGTGCCAGCAGCGTATCGGGTGCAGATACGCAGTATTTT. This sequence encodes CASSVSGADTQYF. The rearrangement links TRBV9 to TRBJ2-3, with D uncertain. Trimming took 1 base from V and 4 from J, leaving 7 bases between them. This CDR3 is 13 amino acids long. The germline V gene encodes CDR1 SGDLS and CDR2 YYNGEE.

This chain connects TRBV28 to TRBJ1-6; D unresolved. CDR1 is MDHEN and CDR2 is SYDVKM in the germline V gene. The CDR3 spans 15 residues. Trimming took off 4 bases at V and 14 bases at J, with 21 bases between the two ends. As DNA, the CDR3 is TGTGCCAGCAGTTCCCCCGATAGGGCCTCTCGTACCCTCCACTTT. It specifies CASSSPDRASRTLHF.

This clonotype was observed many times. The V and J genes are TRBV5-5 and TRBJ2-3; 10 nucleotides match TRBD2. After removal of 4 bases from V and 6 bases from J, the junction contained 8 bases not matched to a gene. The germline V gene encodes CDR1 SGHKS and CDR2 YYEKEE (reference sequence). This CDR3 has 15 residues. The CDR3 here is CASSTAGGPSDTQYF. As DNA, the CDR3 is TGTGCCAGCAGCACAGCGGGGGGGCCTTCCGATACGCAGTATTTT. The whole variable domain, filled in from reference TRBV5-5 and TRBJ2-3, reads DAGVTQSPTHLIKTRGQQVTLRCSPISGHKSVSWYQQVLGQGPQFIFQYYEKEERGRGNFPDRFSARQFPNYSSELNVNALLLGDSALYLCASSTAGGPSDTQYFGPGTRLTVL.

J is TRBJ1-6 and V is TRBV4-3, with D tentatively TRBD1 (5 bases). The CDR3 has 15 residues. Germline V lookup: CDR1 LGHNA, CDR2 YSLEER. The V gene lost 2 bases and the J gene lost 13 bases, with 18 bases spanning the gap. The DNA of the CDR3 is TGCGCCAGCAGCCAACAGACAGACAGCGTAACCCCCCTCCACTTT. Protein product: CASSQQTDSVTPLHF.

As DNA, the CDR3 is TGTGCCAGCAGCAAAGACCGACGCGTCTTGCCCTACAATGAGCAGTTCTTC. It yields the protein CASSKDRRVLPYNEQFF. V is TRBV21-1 and J is TRBJ2-1. TRBV21-1 is shown as a pseudogene. This CDR3 is 17 amino acids long.

This clonotype was counted only a few times. V is TRBV6-2 or TRBV6-3 and J is TRBJ2-6; 12 bases agree with TRBD2. Germline V gene sequence: CDR1 MNHEY, CDR2 SVGEGT. With 5 bases clipped from V and 0 bases from J, the junction kept 2 bases outside the gene matches. The CDR3 totals 17 residues. The CDR3 DNA follows: TGTGCCAGCAGTGGACTAGCGGGATTCTCTGGGGCCAACGTCCTGACTTTC. Translation gives CASSGLAGFSGANVLTF.

The chain links TRBV20-1 to TRBJ2-7, with a possible D match to TRBD2 (5 bases). Trimming removed 6 bases at V and 5 bases at J, with 20 bases between. CDR3 size: 14 residues. From germline, CDR1 is DFQATT and CDR2 SNEGSKA (reference sequence). The CDR3 protein is CSAPRGSLFHEQYF. The CDR3 DNA follows: TGCAGTGCCCCCCGTGGGAGCCTTTTCCACGAGCAGTACTTC.

This clonotype has a handful of counts. The chain recombines TRBV3-1 with TRBJ2-7, with D possibly being TRBD2 (5 bases). The germline V gene has CDR1 LGHDT and CDR2 YNNKEL (reference sequence). The CDR3 is made up of 14 amino acids. Between the trimmed V and J ends, which lost 0 bases and 3 bases, there was a span of 9 bases. In nucleotides, the CDR3 is TGTGCCAGCAGCCAAGACCCTCGGGGCTACGAGCAGTACTTC. Translating gives CASSQDPRGYEQYF.

This clonotype showed up many times. CDR3 bases: TGTGCCAGCAGTTATGGGACTAGGTCGACAGATACGCAGTATTTT. It is translated as CASSYGTRSTDTQYF. The chain uses TRBV6-5 and TRBJ2-3; 8 bases align to TRBD2. The V gene's germline CDR1 is MNHEY and CDR2 SVGAGI. The CDR3 is 15 residues long. J gave up 3 bases and V 3 bases, and 5 bases lay outside the gene matches.

This clonotype was observed a handful of times. The gene calls are TRBV5-1 and TRBJ1-6, with D hard to call. Trimming left V 4 bases short and J 3 bases short, with 14 bases between. Germline V gives CDR1 SGHRS, CDR2 YFSETQ. The CDR3 runs to 16 residues. CDR3 coding DNA: TGCGCCAGCAGCCCCCGTCAGCCCGACTATAATTCACCCCTCCACTTT. Residues: CASSPRQPDYNSPLHF.

DNA of the CDR3: TGTGCCTTATTCAGGGGGCGTAGCACTGAAGCTTTCTTT. Translation gives CALFRGRSTEAFF. This chain joins TRBV2 and TRBJ1-1, with TRBD1 identical over 8 bases. J gave up 4 bases and V 11 bases, and 9 bases lay outside the gene matches. The CDR3 totals 13 residues. CDR1 is SNHLY and CDR2 is FYNNEI in the germline V gene.

This clonotype has more than one count but fewer than ten. The J gene is TRBJ1-1, the V gene TRBV2; 8 bases match TRBD1. Looked up from germline, CDR1 is SNHLY and CDR2 is FYNNEI. With 5 bases clipped from V and 6 bases from J, the junction kept 5 bases outside the gene matches. The CDR3 extends over 13 amino acids. DNA of the CDR3: TGTGCCAGCAGTCGCCAGGGGGCGGCTGAAGCTTTCTTT. Its protein is CASSRQGAAEAFF.

The J gene is TRBJ2-5, the V gene TRBV7-3; D not resolved. V gave up 0 bases and J gave up 3 bases, with 5 bases separating them. In germline, CDR1 is SGHTA, CDR2 FQGTGA. The CDR3 extends over 13 amino acids. CDR3: CASSLTREETQYF. In DNA form, the CDR3 reads TGTGCCAGCAGCTTAACCAGAGAAGAGACCCAGTACTTC.

This clonotype was counted only a few times. The chain combines TRBV7-9 with TRBJ2-3; D not certain. Trimming took 6 bases from V and 4 from J, leaving 8 bases between them. Germline values: CDR1 SEHNR, CDR2 FQNEAQ (reference sequence). The CDR3 spans 12 residues. In DNA, the CDR3 is TGTGCCAGCAGACCCGAGTCAGATACGCAGTATTTT. Encoded protein: CASRPESDTQYF.

The chain uses TRBV25-1 and TRBJ1-4; TRBD1 aligns across 10 bases. The CDR3 totals 14 residues. Germline V gene sequence: CDR1 MGHDK, CDR2 SYGVNS. V was pared by 8 bases and J by 6 bases, with 6 bases of the junction left unmatched. The CDR3 region has the DNA TGTGCCAGCGGACTCGGGACAGGGGATGAAAAACTGTTTTTT. The encoded protein is CASGLGTGDEKLFF.

This clonotype was counted between two and nine times. The rearrangement links TRBV2 to TRBJ2-7; D is ambiguous. V lost 6 bases and J 5 bases, leaving 8 bases between the germline ends. CDR1 SNHLY and CDR2 FYNNEI come from the germline V gene. The CDR3 contains 11 residues. In DNA, the CDR3 is TGTGCCAGCAGACTCTTCGACGAGCAGTACTTC. This translates into CASRLFDEQYF.

This clonotype was detected ten times or more. The chain uses TRBV5-1 and TRBJ2-5; D uncertain. V was cut by 1 base and J by 1 base, with 8 bases left in between. CDR1 and CDR2 from the germline V gene are SGHRS and YFSETQ. The CDR3 loop spans 14 amino acids. This CDR3 is CASSLRQVQETQYF. In DNA, the CDR3 is TGCGCCAGCAGCTTGCGGCAGGTCCAAGAGACCCAGTACTTC.

This clonotype appeared a few times. V and J are TRBV18 and TRBJ2-2, with 10 bases fitting TRBD2. Trimming cost V 3 bases and J 3 bases; bases outside gene matches: 7. CDR1 is KGHSH, CDR2 LQKENI, per germline. This CDR3 comprises 17 residues. CDR3 region: CASSPTGLAAYTGELFF. The CDR3 coding sequence is TGTGCCAGCTCACCGACCGGACTAGCGGCTTACACCGGGGAGCTGTTTTTT.